One and the same sample provided the 6 T cell receptor beta chains below, sequenced in a study of CD8+ T cells in alopecia areata. Stated treatment: oral pan-JAK inhibitor, 5-10 mg twice daily. It was cDNA, reverse transcribed from extracted RNA, that served as the sequencing template. The table came from immunoSEQ multiplex PCR; TCRdb's copy has only in-frame clones and leaves some out. The sample shows approximately 190,000 clones, 58% of them seen only once. The material sequenced was CD4+ T cells sorted from blood, taken at week 24, from a patient treated with tofacitinib. These receptors all come from a human donor with alopecia areata.

This clone turned up a few times. The chain joins TRBV18 to TRBJ1-4; the D is unclear. Trimming shortened V by 4 bases and J by 3 bases, and 6 bases separated the two germline ends. From germline, CDR1 is KGHSH and CDR2 LQKENI. The CDR3 is 13 amino acids. The CDR3 coding sequence is TGTGCCAGCTCACGAGAATCTAATGAAAAACTGTTTTTT. Its translation: CASSRESNEKLFF.

The chain joins TRBV10-3 to TRBJ2-5; D ambiguous. V was pared by 7 bases and J by 0 bases, with 9 bases between. From germline, CDR1 is ENHRY and CDR2 SYGVKD. The CDR3 runs 13 residues. CDR3 residues: CAITGSDQETQYF. In DNA, the CDR3 is TGTGCCATCACGGGCAGCGACCAAGAGACCCAGTACTTC.

The J gene is TRBJ2-1, the V gene TRBV7-2, with 8 positions matching TRBD2. The length of the CDR3 is 16 residues. Per germline, CDR1 SGHTA and CDR2 FQGNSA. V shed 5 bases, J shed 4 bases, and the junction held 10 bases outside the gene matches. CDR3 residues: CASSPQGQRGYNEQFF. The CDR3 DNA follows: TGTGCCAGCAGCCCTCAGGGCCAGCGGGGGTACAATGAGCAGTTCTTC. Full variable domain (outside the CDR3, taken from reference TRBV7-2 and TRBJ2-1): GAGVSQSPSNKVTEKGKDVELRCDPISGHTALYWYRQSLGQGLEFLIYFQGNSAPDKSGLPSDRFSAERTGGSVSTLTIQRTQQEDSAVYLCASSPQGQRGYNEQFFGPGTRLTVL.

This chain uses TRBV29-1 with TRBJ2-5, with TRBD1 matching over 9 bases. CDR3 size: 13 residues. The J segment lost 1 base and the V segment lost 6 bases, leaving 3 bases of the junction unmatched. Germline values: CDR1 SQVTM, CDR2 ANQGSEA. CDR3 nucleotides: TGCAGCGTAAAGACAGGGGGCCAAGAGACCCAGTACTTC. This sequence encodes CSVKTGGQETQYF.

This chain uses TRBV2 with TRBJ2-1; 10 bases fit TRBD1. Looked up from germline, CDR1 is SNHLY and CDR2 is FYNNEI. The CDR3 runs 16 residues. V lost 3 bases to trimming and J lost 1 base; unmatched junction nucleotides: 3. The CDR3 here is CASSDGTGASYNEQFF. CDR3 in DNA: TGTGCCAGCAGTGATGGGACAGGGGCTTCCTACAATGAGCAGTTCTTC.

The rearrangement uses TRBV29-1 and TRBJ2-7; D may correspond to TRBD1 or TRBD2 (6 bases each). CDR3 length equals 13 residues. Germline CDR1 SQVTM, CDR2 ANQGSEA. Trimming pared 0 bases from V and 5 bases from J, leaving 11 bases between. DNA of the CDR3: TGCAGCGTTGAAGAAACAGGGAGGAACGAGCAGTACTTC. This codes for CSVEETGRNEQYF.